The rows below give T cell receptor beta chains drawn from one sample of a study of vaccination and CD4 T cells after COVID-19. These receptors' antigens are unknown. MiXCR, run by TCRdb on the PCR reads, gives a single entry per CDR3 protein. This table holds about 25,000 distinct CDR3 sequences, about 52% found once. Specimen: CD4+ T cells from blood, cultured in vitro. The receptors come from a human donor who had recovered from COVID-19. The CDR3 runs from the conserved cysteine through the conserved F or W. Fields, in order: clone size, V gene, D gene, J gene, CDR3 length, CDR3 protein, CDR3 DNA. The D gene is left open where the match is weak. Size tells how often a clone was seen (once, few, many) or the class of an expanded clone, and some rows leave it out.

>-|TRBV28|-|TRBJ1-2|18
CASHYSTLFTLGGVGYTF
TGTGCCAGCCATTACTCGACCCTTTTTACCCTGGGTGGGGTTGGCTACACCTTC
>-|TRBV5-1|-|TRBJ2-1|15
CASSWTASSYNEQFF
TGCGCCAGCAGCTGGACTGCGAGCTCCTACAATGAGCAGTTCTTC
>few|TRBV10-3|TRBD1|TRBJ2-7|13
CAIRTGQGYEQYF
TGTGCCATCAGGACGGGACAGGGCTACGAGCAGTACTTC
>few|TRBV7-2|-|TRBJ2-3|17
CASNLGSLAFGTDTQYF
TGTGCCAGCAACTTGGGATCGCTAGCGTTTGGCACAGATACGCAGTATTTT
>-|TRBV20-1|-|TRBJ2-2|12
CSALKGIGELFF
TGCAGTGCTTTAAAGGGGATCGGGGAGCTGTTTTTT
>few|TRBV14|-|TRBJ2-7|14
CASSQVGHTYEQYF
TGTGCCAGCAGCCAAGTCGGACATACCTACGAGCAGTACTTC
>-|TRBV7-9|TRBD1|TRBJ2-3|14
CASSLGQGLDTQYF
TGCGCCAGCAGCTTGGGACAGGGGTTAGATACGCAGTATTTT
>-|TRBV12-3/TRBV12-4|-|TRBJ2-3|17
CASRPDSVDRSTDTQYF
TGTGCCAGCAGGCCAGACAGTGTAGATCGAAGCACAGATACGCAGTATTTT
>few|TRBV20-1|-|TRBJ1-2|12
CSARSPGVSYTF
TGCAGTGCTAGGTCCCCAGGGGTAAGCTACACCTTC
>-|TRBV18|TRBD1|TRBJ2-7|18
CASSPIILRDRGSYEQYF
TGTGCCAGCTCACCAATTATCCTTCGGGACAGGGGCTCCTACGAGCAGTACTTC
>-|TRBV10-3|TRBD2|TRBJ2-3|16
CAISESTAGGTDTQYF
TGTGCCATCAGTGAGTCGACAGCGGGGGGCACAGATACGCAGTATTTT
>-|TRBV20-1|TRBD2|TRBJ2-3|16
CSAPRISGVFTDTQYF
TGCAGTGCTCCTCGAATTAGCGGGGTATTCACAGATACGCAGTATTTT
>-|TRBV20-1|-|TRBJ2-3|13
CSAGITTADTQYF
TGCAGTGCTGGGATTACAACGGCAGATACGCAGTATTTT
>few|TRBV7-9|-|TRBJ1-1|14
CASSPGSMNTEAFF
TGTGCCAGCAGCCCCGGGTCCATGAACACTGAAGCTTTCTTT
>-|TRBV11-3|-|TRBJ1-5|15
CASSPTPKRDQPQHF
TGTGCCAGCAGTCCTACTCCTAAACGGGATCAGCCCCAGCATTTT
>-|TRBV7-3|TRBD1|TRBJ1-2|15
CASSLSGGANYGYTF
TGTGCCAGCAGCTTATCAGGGGGAGCTAACTATGGCTACACCTTC
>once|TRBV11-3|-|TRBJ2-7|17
CASSPRGRGIQGYEQYF
TGTGCCAGCAGCCCCAGGGGTAGAGGGATCCAGGGCTACGAGCAGTACTTC
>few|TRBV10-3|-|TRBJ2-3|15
CAISESIGRTDTQYF
TGTGCCATCAGTGAGTCGATAGGTCGCACAGATACGCAGTATTTT
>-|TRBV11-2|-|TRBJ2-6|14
CASSFNSGANVLTF
TGTGCCAGCAGCTTTAACTCTGGGGCCAACGTCCTGACTTTC
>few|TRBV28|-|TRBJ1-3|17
CASTLLPGLSSGNTIYF
TGTGCCAGCACCCTATTACCGGGACTGAGCTCTGGAAACACCATATATTTT
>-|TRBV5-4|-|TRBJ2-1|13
CASSLVGYNEQFF
TGTGCCAGCAGCTTGGTTGGTTACAATGAGCAGTTCTTC
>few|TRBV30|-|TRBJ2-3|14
CAWGRDSIPDTQYF
TGTGCCTGGGGCCGGGACTCTATCCCAGATACGCAGTATTTT
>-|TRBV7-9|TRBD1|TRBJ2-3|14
CASAPQGAPDTQYF
TGTGCCAGTGCCCCACAGGGGGCACCCGATACGCAGTATTTT
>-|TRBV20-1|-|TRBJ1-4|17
CSASLRGRGSTNEKLFF
TGTAGTGCTTCCCTCAGGGGCAGGGGTTCAACTAATGAAAAACTGTTTTTT
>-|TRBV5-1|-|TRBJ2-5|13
CASRVGFQETQYF
TGCGCCAGCAGGGTGGGGTTCCAAGAGACCCAGTACTTC
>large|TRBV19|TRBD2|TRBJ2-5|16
CASSGGLVFAGETQYF
TGTGCCAGTAGTGGGGGACTAGTATTCGCCGGGGAGACCCAGTACTTC
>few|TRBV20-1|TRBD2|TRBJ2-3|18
CSARDPSSGGASTDTQYF
TGCAGTGCTAGAGATCCTTCAAGCGGGGGGGCCAGCACAGATACGCAGTATTTT
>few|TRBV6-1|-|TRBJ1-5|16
CASSEVTVGESWPQHF
TGTGCCAGCAGTGAAGTGACGGTGGGCGAGTCATGGCCCCAGCATTTT
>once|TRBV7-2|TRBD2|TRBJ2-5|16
CASSLASGRSGETQYF
TGTGCCAGCAGCTTAGCTAGCGGGAGAAGTGGAGAGACCCAGTACTTC
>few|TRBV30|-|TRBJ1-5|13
CAWSVGGRQPQHF
TGTGCCTGGAGTGTCGGGGGGCGGCAGCCCCAGCATTTT